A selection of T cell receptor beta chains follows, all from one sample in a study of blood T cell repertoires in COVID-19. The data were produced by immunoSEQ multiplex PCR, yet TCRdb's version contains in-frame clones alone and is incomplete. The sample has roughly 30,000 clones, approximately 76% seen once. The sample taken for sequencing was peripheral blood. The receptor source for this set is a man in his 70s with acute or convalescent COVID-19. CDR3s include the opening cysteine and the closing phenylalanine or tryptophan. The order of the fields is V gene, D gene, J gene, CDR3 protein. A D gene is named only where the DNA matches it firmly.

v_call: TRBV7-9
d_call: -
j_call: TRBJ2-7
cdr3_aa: CASSGQRTESSYEQYF

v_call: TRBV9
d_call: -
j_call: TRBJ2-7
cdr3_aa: CASERTSGGEQYF

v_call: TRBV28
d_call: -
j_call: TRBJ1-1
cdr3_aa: CASSLTMGGTEAFF

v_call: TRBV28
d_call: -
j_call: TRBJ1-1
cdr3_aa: CASTVTGNTEAFF

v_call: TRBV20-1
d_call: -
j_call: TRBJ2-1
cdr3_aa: CSASGGGGFDEQFF

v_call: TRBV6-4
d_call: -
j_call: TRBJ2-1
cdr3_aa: CASRRESETYNEQFF

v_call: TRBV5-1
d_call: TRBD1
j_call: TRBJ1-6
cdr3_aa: CASSPGQGSYNSPLHF

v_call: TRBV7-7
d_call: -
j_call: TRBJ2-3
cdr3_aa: CASSSSEAETQYF

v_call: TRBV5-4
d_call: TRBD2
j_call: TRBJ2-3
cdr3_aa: CASTFIAGASTDTQYF

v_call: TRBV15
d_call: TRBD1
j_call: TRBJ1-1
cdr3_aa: CATSRDTATGLAFF

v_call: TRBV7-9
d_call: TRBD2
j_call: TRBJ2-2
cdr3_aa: CASSLVLAGALTGELFF

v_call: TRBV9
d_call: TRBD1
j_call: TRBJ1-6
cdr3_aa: CASSEQGAGAPLHF

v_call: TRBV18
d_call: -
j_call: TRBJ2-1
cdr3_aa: CASSPRRGPYNEQFF

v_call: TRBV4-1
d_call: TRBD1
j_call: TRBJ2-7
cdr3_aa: CASSLTGDEQYF

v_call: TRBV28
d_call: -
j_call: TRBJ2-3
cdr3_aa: CANGGPDTQYF

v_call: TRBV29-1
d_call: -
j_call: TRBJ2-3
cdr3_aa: CSALDGSSTDTQYF

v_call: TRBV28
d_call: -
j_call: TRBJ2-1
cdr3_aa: CASSPRQGVYNEQFF

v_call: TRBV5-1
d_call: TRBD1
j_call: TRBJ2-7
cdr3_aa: CASSPRTGPNEQYF

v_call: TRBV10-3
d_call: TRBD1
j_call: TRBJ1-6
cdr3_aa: CASRGGPGDSPLHF

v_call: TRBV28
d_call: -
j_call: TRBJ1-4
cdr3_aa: CASSSPGPRGEKLFF

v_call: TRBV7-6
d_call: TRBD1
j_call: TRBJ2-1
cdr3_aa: CASSLSAWGQAASEQFF

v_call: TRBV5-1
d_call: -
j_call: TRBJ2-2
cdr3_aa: CASSLVRERGGELFF

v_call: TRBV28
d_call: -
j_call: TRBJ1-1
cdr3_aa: CASSPRSLGNTEAFF

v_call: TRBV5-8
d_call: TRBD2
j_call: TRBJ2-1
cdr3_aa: CASRLQGLAAYNEQFF

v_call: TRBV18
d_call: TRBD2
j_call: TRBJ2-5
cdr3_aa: CASSPTSTGGPRETQYF

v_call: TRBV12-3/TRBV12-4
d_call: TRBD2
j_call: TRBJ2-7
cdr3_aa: CASSASGREQYF

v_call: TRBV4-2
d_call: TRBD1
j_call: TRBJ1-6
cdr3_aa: CASSQDRGQGDSPLHF

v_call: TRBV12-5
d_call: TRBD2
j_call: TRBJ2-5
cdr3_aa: CASGFGTSGGETQYF

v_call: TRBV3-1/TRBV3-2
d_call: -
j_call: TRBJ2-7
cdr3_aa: CASSQDQAGGHEQYF

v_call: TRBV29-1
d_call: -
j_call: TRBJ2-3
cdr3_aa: CSVAGEDTQYF

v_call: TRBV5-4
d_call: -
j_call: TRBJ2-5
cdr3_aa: CASSFYTEETQYF

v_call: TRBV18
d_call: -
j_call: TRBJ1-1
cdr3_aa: CASSPQDKEAFF

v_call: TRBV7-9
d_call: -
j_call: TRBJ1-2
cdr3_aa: CASSLVTGNGYTF

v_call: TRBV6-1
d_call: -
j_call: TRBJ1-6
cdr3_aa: CASSDIGAGNSPLHF

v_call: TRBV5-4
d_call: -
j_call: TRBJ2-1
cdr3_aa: CASSLGSSGRRDEQFF

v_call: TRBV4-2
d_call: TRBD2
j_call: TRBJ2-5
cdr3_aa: CASSQGGAGGKIETQYF

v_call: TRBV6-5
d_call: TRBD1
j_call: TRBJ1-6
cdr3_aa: CASSYTGVGSPLHF

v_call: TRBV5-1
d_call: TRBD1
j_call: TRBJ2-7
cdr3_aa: CASSLAGDRGYEQYF

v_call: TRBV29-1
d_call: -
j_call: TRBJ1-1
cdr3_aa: CSTKYMNTEAFF

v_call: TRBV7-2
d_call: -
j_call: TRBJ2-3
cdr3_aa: CASSLSVTDTQYF

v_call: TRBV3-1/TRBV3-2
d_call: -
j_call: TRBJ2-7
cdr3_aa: CASSQGIAPLHF

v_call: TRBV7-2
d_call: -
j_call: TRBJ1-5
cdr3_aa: CASRPGSQGNQPQHF

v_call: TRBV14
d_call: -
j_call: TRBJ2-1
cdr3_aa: CASSPTQGMRNEQFF

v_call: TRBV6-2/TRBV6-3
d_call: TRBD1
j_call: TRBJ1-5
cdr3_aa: CASSEGQYNQPQHF

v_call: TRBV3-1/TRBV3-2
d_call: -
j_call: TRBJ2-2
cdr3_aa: CASSQTSSGWTGELFF

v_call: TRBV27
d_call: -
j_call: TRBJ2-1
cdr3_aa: CASRERTASNEQFF

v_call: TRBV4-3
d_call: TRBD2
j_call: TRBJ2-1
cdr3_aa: CASSQRPSGENNEQFF

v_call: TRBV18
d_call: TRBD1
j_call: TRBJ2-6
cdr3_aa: CASSPRTGRSGANVLTF

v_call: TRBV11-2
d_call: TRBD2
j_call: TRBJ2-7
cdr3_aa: CASSPSGRLSYEQYF